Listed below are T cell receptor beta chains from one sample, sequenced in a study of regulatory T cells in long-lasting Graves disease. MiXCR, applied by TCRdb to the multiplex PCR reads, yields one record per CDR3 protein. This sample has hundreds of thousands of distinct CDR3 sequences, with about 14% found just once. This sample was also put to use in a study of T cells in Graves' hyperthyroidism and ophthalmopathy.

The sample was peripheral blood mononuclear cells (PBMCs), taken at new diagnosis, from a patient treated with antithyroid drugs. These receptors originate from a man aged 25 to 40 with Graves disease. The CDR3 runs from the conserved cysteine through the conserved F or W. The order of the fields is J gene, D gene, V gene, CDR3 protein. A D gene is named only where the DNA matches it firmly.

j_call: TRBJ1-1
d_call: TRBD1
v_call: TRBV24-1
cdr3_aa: CATSGQTGILQGAFF

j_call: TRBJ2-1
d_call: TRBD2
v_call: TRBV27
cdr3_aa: CASKLAGGNEQFF

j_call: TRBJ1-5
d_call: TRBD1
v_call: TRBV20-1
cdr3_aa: CSAPPRQGYNQPQHF

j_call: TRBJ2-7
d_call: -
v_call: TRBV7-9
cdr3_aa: CASSSSQRVEQYF

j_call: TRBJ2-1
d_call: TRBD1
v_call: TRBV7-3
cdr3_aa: CASSLGQGTEQFF

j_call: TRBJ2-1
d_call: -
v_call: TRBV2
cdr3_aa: CASSEAAGQETRYF

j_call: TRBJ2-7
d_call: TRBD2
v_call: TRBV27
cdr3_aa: CASSLLAGEIDEQYF

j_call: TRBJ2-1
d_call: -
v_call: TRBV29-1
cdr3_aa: CSVGKGVRRSSYNEQFF

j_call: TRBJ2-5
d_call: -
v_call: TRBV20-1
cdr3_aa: CSARPRGTQYF

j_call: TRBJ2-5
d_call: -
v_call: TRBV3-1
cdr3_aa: CASSQRLTSETQYF

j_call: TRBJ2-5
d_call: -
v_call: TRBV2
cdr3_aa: CASSADRHQETQYF

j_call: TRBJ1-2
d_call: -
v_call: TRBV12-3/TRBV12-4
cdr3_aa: CASSFRGTNYGYTF